The 32 T cell receptor beta chains reported below all come from one sample, sequenced in a study of T cells in localized non-small cell lung cancer. Repertoires were generated with immunoSEQ multiplex PCR, while TCRdb's copy carries only in-frame clones and drops some. The profile shows roughly 89,000 clones, under 95% of them singletons. Material: PBMCs, obtained before any cancer treatment. Receptor source: a woman aged 40-75 years with stage II squamous cell lung carcinoma.

The chain joins TRBV16 to TRBJ1-3, with D uncertain. Germline assignment: CDR1 KGHSY and CDR2 FQNENV. The CDR3 extends over 16 amino acids. V lost 3 bases and J lost 1, with 13 bases in between. CDR3 nucleotide sequence: TGTGCCAGCAGCCACAGGATTGCCATTTCTGGAAACACCATATATTTT. It specifies CASSHRIAISGNTIYF.

Points on this clone: At one of its ends the junction is not consistent with the germline gene, which may arise from a read error. This rearrangement joins TRBV7-7 to TRBJ1-1; D not resolved. The germline V gene encodes CDR1 SSHAT and CDR2 FNYEAQ (reference sequence). The CDR3 contains 13 residues. CDR3: CASSLGMNTEAFF. In DNA form, the CDR3 reads TGTGCTAGCAGCCTCGGAATGAACACTGAAGCTTTCTTT.

This chain uses TRBV19 with TRBJ2-1; 7 nucleotides agree with TRBD1. V lost 3 bases, J lost 3 bases, and 2 bases stayed unmatched. Per germline, CDR1 LNHDA and CDR2 SQIVND (reference sequence). The CDR3 contains 14 residues. The CDR3 is CASSMGQRYNEQFF. The CDR3 DNA reads TGTGCCAGTAGTATGGGACAGCGCTACAATGAGCAGTTCTTC.

The chain employs TRBV11-2 and TRBJ1-1, with D unresolved. Germline V gene data show CDR1 as SGHAT and CDR2 as FQNNGV. V was shortened by 2 bases and J by 0 bases, with 4 bases between the two germline ends. The CDR3 contains 13 residues. CDR3 DNA sequence: TGTGCCAGCAGCTTAAAGATGAACACTGAAGCTTTCTTT. Translation: CASSLKMNTEAFF.

The table lists this clone with a count of one. The V and J genes are TRBV2 and TRBJ1-1; the D is unclear. CDR1 and CDR2 (germline): SNHLY, FYNNEI. V was clipped by 4 bases and J by 0 bases, with 9 bases between them. The CDR3 extends over 14 amino acids. CDR3 residues: CASSGPRMNTEAFF. Written as DNA, the CDR3 is TGTGCCAGCAGTGGCCCACGCATGAACACTGAAGCTTTCTTT.

V is TRBV4-2 and J is TRBJ1-3; no clear D gene. The CDR3 has 15 residues. V was clipped by 1 base and J by 2 bases, with 9 bases between them. Germline V lookup: CDR1 LGHNA, CDR2 YNFKEQ. This CDR3 is CASSQGRGTGNTIYF. In DNA form, the CDR3 reads TGTGCCAGCAGCCAAGGCCGAGGGACTGGAAACACCATATATTTT.

The rearrangement uses TRBV19 and TRBJ1-1; no reliable D call. CDR1 is LNHDA and CDR2 is SQIVND in the germline V gene (reference sequence). Trimming removed 6 bases at V and 4 bases at J, with 21 bases between. The CDR3 is made up of 16 amino acids. The CDR3 protein is CASSPPAGHGGTEAFF. The CDR3 DNA is TGTGCCAGTAGCCCGCCCGCCGGGCACGGAGGCACTGAAGCTTTCTTT.

The chain uses TRBV7-8 and TRBJ1-5; maybe TRBD1 (5 bases). The CDR3 spans 14 residues. CDR1 and CDR2 from the germline V gene are SGHVS and FQNEAQ. V lost 4 bases to trimming and J lost 2 bases, with 9 bases between them. The CDR3 spells CASSYTGGNQPQHF. The CDR3 DNA sequence: TGTGCCAGCAGCTACACGGGGGGCAATCAGCCCCAGCATTTT.

The rearrangement joins TRBV27 to TRBJ1-4, with D perhaps matching TRBD1 (5 bases). Trimming cost V 7 bases and J 0 bases, with 27 bases left between them. The CDR3 totals 20 residues. CDR1 and CDR2 from the germline V gene are MNHEY and SMNVEV (reference sequence). The CDR3 bases are TGTGCCAGCATCTACCTCCTGGGGCCGGAGATTCAAGCAACTAATGAAAAACTGTTTTTT. Residues: CASIYLLGPEIQATNEKLFF.

This chain connects TRBV14 to TRBJ2-6; D unclear. This CDR3 has 16 amino acids. The V end lost 4 bases, the J end lost 1 base, and 11 bases lay between the germline ends. Per the germline V gene, CDR1 is SGHDN and CDR2 is FVKESK. The CDR3 protein is CASSPGGFSGANVLTF. DNA of the CDR3: TGTGCCAGCAGCCCCGGCGGATTTTCTGGGGCCAACGTCCTGACTTTC.

The chain is built from TRBV7-2 and TRBJ2-2; the match to TRBD2 covers 15 bases. From germline, CDR1 is SGHTA and CDR2 FQGNSA. The length of the CDR3 is 17 residues. J was trimmed by 7 bases and V by 1 base; bases with no gene match: 4. DNA for the CDR3: TGTGCCAGCAGCTTAGGGACTAGCGGGAGGGATAGCGGGGAGCTGTTTTTT. Its translation is CASSLGTSGRDSGELFF.

The chain is built from TRBV19 and TRBJ1-1; no definite D call. The length of the CDR3 is 14 residues. Trimming pared 3 bases from V and 0 bases from J, leaving 8 bases between. Germline-derived CDR1 and CDR2 are LNHDA and SQIVND (reference sequence). CDR3 region: CASSIWTVNTEAFF. The CDR3 nucleotides are TGTGCCAGTAGTATTTGGACGGTGAACACTGAAGCTTTCTTT.

This rearrangement joins TRBV10-3 to TRBJ2-3, with TRBD2 identical over 7 bases. Trimming cost V 3 bases and J 0 bases; bases outside gene matches: 3. Germline CDR1 is ENHRY and CDR2 is SYGVKD. The CDR3 sequence is 15 residues long. The CDR3 region is CAISDGGWSTDTQYF. DNA for the CDR3: TGTGCCATCAGTGACGGGGGGTGGAGCACAGATACGCAGTATTTT.

In DNA form, the CDR3 reads TGTGCCAGTAGTATAAGGGCTGGGTTCCAAGAGACCCAGTACTTC. Translated, it gives CASSIRAGFQETQYF. The chain is built from TRBV19 and TRBJ2-5; no clear D gene. This CDR3 has 15 residues. V was shortened by 2 bases and J by 1 base, with 11 bases between the two germline ends. CDR1 and CDR2 (germline): LNHDA, SQIVND (reference sequence).

The gene calls are TRBV28 and TRBJ1-1, with D hard to call. The CDR3 covers 13 residues. Germline loops: CDR1 MDHEN, CDR2 SYDVKM. V lost 5 bases and J 10 bases, leaving 17 bases between the germline ends. The CDR3 region has the DNA TGTGCCAGCAGTCCTTTGACCCACGCGGGAGCTTTCTTT. Amino acid sequence: CASSPLTHAGAFF.

The J gene is TRBJ1-1, the V gene TRBV11-2, with 10 bases that match TRBD1. CDR1 and CDR2 (germline): SGHAT, FQNNGV. This CDR3 is 17 amino acids long. V lost 4 bases and J lost 0; bases outside the gene matches: 8. The CDR3 loop is CASSSRPTGGVNTEAFF. CDR3 nucleotides: TGTGCCAGCAGCTCCCGCCCGACAGGGGGCGTGAACACTGAAGCTTTCTTT.

This chain uses TRBV25-1 with TRBJ1-3; 9 bases align to TRBD1. The CDR3 is made up of 17 amino acids. Losses at the gene ends were 1 base for V and 2 bases for J; bases not matched to a gene: 6. Germline CDR1 reads MGHDK; CDR2 reads SYGVNS. The CDR3 nucleotides read TGTGCCAGCAGTGAATTGGGGACAGGGAAGGCTGGAAACACCATATATTTT. It translates to CASSELGTGKAGNTIYF.

This chain joins TRBV27 and TRBJ1-1; a weak D match, TRBD1 (6 bases). V lost 5 bases to trimming and J lost 7 bases, with 17 bases between them. Germline CDR1 is MNHEY and CDR2 is SMNVEV (reference sequence). This CDR3 region has 14 residues. The CDR3 coding sequence is TGTGCCAGCAGTCCCCAAAACAGGGCTGGTGAAGCTTTCTTT. Residues: CASSPQNRAGEAFF.

The CDR3 coding sequence is TGTGCCAGCAGCGACAGGGGTTTTAATGAAAAACTGTTTTTT. It encodes CASSDRGFNEKLFF. This chain connects TRBV5-4 to TRBJ1-4, with 8 bases lining up with TRBD1. V lost 4 bases and J lost 4; bases outside the gene matches: 3. CDR3 length equals 14 residues. Germline V gene data show CDR1 as SGHNT and CDR2 as YYREEE (reference sequence).

V usage is TRBV6-5 and J usage is TRBJ1-6; D unresolved. Trimming left V 5 bases short and J 5 bases short, with 10 bases between. The CDR3 spans 14 residues. CDR1 and CDR2 from the germline V gene are MNHEY and SVGAGI. Written as DNA, the CDR3 is TGTGCCAGCAGTCACGGGAAAGATAATTCACCCCTCCACTTT. This encodes CASSHGKDNSPLHF.

This rearrangement joins TRBV5-1 to TRBJ1-1; maybe TRBD1 (5 bases). Trimming removed 4 bases from V and 0 bases from J, with 13 bases in between. Germline V lookup: CDR1 SGHRS, CDR2 YFSETQ. CDR3 length: 15 residues. DNA for the CDR3: TGCGCCAGCAGCAAGTCCGGGACGGTGAACACTGAAGCTTTCTTT. It yields the protein CASSKSGTVNTEAFF.

The chain has TRBV6-1 and TRBJ2-1; 9 bases align to TRBD1. The germline V gene has CDR1 MNHNS and CDR2 SASEGT. V dropped 0 bases and J dropped 7; count of bases not matched to a gene: 13. CDR3 length: 18 residues. CDR3: CASSEAFGGQGRSNEQFF. The CDR3 nucleotides are TGTGCCAGCAGTGAAGCGTTCGGGGGACAGGGAAGATCGAATGAGCAGTTCTTC.

V gene TRBV5-4 combines with J gene TRBJ1-2; D uncertain. V shed 4 bases and J shed 3 bases, with 10 bases lying between them. This CDR3 is 13 amino acids long. The germline gives CDR1 SGHNT, CDR2 YYREEE (reference sequence). CDR3 residues: CASSRDLDYGYTF. CDR3 DNA sequence: TGTGCCAGCAGCCGGGATCTCGACTATGGCTACACCTTC.

This clone was recorded only once. The CDR3 sequence is CASSLGGSSGLYEQYF. The CDR3 region has the DNA TGTGCCAGCAGCTTAGGGGGAAGTAGCGGGCTATACGAGCAGTACTTC. The rearrangement links TRBV7-9 to TRBJ2-7, with 7 bases that match TRBD2. Per the germline V gene, CDR1 is SEHNR and CDR2 is FQNEAQ (reference sequence). This CDR3 has 16 residues. Trimming at V came to 1 base and at J to 4 bases, leaving 10 bases not matched to a gene.

The chain recombines TRBV6-5 with TRBJ2-7; 8 bases map to TRBD1. CDR1 MNHEY and CDR2 SVGAGI come from the germline V gene. Losses at the gene ends were 1 base for V and 3 bases for J; bases not matched to a gene: 2. The CDR3 has 14 residues. CDR3 nucleotide sequence: TGTGCCAGCAGTTACTACGGACAGGGCTACGAGCAGTACTTC. Translation gives CASSYYGQGYEQYF.

There are a few counts of this clone. The DNA for the CDR3 is TGCGCCAGCAGCTCCCTCCGATTGAACACTGAAGCTTTCTTT. It codes for CASSSLRLNTEAFF. V usage is TRBV5-1 and J usage is TRBJ1-1; D gene ambiguous. The CDR3 is made up of 14 amino acids. Germline V gives CDR1 SGHRS, CDR2 YFSETQ. The germline V and J ends were trimmed by 3 bases and 0 bases, with 9 bases remaining between them.

This chain joins TRBV7-9 and TRBJ2-5; 8 nucleotides align to TRBD2. The CDR3 has 16 amino acids. Germline V lookup: CDR1 SEHNR, CDR2 FQNEAQ (reference sequence). With V trimmed by 2 bases and J by 2 bases, 7 bases remained unmatched. The CDR3 spells CASSLRASGFQETQYF. In DNA form, the CDR3 reads TGTGCCAGCAGCTTAAGGGCTAGCGGGTTTCAAGAGACCCAGTACTTC.

J is TRBJ2-1 and V is TRBV29-1; 8 positions agree with TRBD2. The CDR3 is made up of 13 amino acids. Trimming took 5 bases from V and 3 from J; bases not matched to a gene: 3. Germline V gene data show CDR1 as SQVTM and CDR2 as ANQGSEA. The CDR3 region is CSVRGGSYNEQFF. The CDR3 DNA reads TGCAGCGTTCGGGGGGGAAGCTACAATGAGCAGTTCTTC.

This chain joins TRBV6-1 and TRBJ2-3, with 7 bases that match TRBD1. J lost 2 bases, V lost 8 bases, and 10 bases had no gene match. The length of the CDR3 is 15 residues. The germline gives CDR1 MNHNS, CDR2 SASEGT. Here the CDR3 reads CASSRGDSYTDTQYF. The CDR3 DNA follows: TGTGCCAGCTCCCGAGGGGACAGTTACACAGATACGCAGTATTTT.

The rearrangement links TRBV29-1 to TRBJ2-1; D possibly corresponds to TRBD2 (7 bases). The CDR3 runs 14 residues. Germline CDR1 is SQVTM and CDR2 is ANQGSEA. V was clipped by 0 bases and J by 7 bases, with 13 bases between them. CDR3 residues: CSVEDGGAANEQFF. CDR3 DNA: TGCAGCGTTGAAGATGGGGGGGCGGCAAATGAGCAGTTCTTC.

The gene calls are TRBV5-6 and TRBJ2-7; the match to TRBD2 covers 9 bases. Germline V lookup: CDR1 SGHDT, CDR2 YYEEEE. Trimming cost V 0 bases and J 3 bases; bases outside gene matches: 7. The CDR3 sequence is 16 residues long. CDR3 coding DNA: TGTGCCAGCAGCTTGGACCCCGGGACTAGCAACTACGAGCAGTACTTC. Residues: CASSLDPGTSNYEQYF. The complete variable domain, with remaining parts taken from reference TRBV5-6 and TRBJ2-7, reads DAGVTQSPTHLIKTRGQQVTLRCSPKSGHDTVSWYQQALGQGPQFIFQYYEEEERQRGNFPDRFSGHQFPNYSSELNVNALLLGDSALYLCASSLDPGTSNYEQYFGPGTRLTVT.

The rearrangement uses TRBV28 and TRBJ1-2; the match to TRBD1 covers 7 bases. The CDR3 loop spans 13 amino acids. The ends lost 6 bases at V and 4 bases at J; junction bases unmatched: 5. The germline V gene has CDR1 MDHEN and CDR2 SYDVKM. CDR3 DNA: TGTGCCAGCAGCCCGGGACAGTTCTATGGCTACACCTTC. Translated, it gives CASSPGQFYGYTF.